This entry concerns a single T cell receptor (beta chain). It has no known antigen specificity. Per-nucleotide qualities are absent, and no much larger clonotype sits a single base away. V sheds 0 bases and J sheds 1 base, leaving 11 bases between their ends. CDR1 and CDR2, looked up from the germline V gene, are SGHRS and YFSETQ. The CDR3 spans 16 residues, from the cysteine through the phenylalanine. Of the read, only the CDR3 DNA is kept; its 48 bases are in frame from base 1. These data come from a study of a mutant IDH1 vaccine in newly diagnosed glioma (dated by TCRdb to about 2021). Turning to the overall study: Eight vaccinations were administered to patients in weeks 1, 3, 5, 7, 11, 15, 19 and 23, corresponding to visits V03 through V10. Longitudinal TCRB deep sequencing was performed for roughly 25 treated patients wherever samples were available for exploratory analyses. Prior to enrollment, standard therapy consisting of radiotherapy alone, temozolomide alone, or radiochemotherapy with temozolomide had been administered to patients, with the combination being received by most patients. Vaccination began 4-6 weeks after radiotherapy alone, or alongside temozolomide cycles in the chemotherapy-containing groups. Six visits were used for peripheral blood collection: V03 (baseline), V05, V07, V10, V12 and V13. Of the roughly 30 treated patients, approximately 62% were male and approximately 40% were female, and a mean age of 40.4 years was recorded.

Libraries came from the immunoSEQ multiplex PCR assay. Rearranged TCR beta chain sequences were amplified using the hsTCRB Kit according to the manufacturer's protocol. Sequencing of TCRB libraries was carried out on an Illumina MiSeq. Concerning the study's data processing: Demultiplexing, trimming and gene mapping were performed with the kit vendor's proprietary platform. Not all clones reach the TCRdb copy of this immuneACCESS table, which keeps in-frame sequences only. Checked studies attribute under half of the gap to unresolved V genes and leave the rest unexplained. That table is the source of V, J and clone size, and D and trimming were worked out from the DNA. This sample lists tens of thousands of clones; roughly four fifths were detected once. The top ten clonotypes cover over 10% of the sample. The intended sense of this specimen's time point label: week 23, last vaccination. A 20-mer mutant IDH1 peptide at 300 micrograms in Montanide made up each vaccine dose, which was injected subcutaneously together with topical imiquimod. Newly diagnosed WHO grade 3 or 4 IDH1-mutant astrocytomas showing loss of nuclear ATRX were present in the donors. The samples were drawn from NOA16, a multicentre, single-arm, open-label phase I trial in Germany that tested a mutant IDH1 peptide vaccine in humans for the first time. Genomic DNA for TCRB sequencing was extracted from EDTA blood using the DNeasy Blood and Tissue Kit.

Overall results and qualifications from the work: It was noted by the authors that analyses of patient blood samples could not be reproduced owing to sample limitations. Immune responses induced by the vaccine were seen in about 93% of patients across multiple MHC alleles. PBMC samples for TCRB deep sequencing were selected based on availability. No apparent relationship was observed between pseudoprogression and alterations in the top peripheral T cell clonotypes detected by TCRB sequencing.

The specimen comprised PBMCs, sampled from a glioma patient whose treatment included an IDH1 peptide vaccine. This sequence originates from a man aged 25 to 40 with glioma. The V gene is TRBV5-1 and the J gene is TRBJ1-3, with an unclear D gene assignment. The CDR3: CASSLEAALSGNTIYF. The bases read TGCGCCAGCAGCTTGGAGGCAGCCCTTTCTGGAAACACCATATATTTT.